This T cell receptor beta chain stems from a study of blood T cells in healthy people across ages. The ends lost 4 bases at V and 5 bases at J; junction bases unmatched: 3. Per germline, CDR1 SGDLS and CDR2 YYNGEE. This CDR3 comprises 16 residues. A second roughly 7 to 12 cycle PCR used barcoded and J-beta primers. TCRdb ran MiXCR on the 5' RACE reads and lists one entry per CDR3 protein. The table includes 580,000 or so distinct CDR3 sequences, around 48% detected once. This receptor was identified in an elderly man in good health. V and J are TRBV9 and TRBJ2-4; 16 nucleotides align to TRBD2. Material: blood. CDR3 sequence: CASSSGLAGGENIQYF. CDR3 coding DNA: TGTGCCAGCAGCTCGGGACTAGCGGGGGGGGAAAACATTCAGTACTTC.